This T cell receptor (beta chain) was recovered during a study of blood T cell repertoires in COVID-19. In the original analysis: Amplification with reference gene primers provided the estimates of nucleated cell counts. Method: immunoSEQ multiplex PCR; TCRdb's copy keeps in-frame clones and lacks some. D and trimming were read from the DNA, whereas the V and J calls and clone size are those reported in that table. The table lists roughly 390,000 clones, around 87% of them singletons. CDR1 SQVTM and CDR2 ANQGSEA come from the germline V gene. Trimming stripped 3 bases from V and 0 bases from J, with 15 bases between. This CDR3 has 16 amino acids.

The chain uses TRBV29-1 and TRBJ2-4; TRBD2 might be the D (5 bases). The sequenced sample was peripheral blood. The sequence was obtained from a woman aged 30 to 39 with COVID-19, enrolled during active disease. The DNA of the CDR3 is TGCAGCGTTGATTTGTACCCCCGGGGAGCCAAAAACATTCAGTACTTC. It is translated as CSVDLYPRGAKNIQYF.